This TCR beta chain was recovered during a study of CXCR3-negative and CXCR3-positive naive CD8 T cells. CDR1 is MNHEY, CDR2 SVGAGI, per germline. The CDR3 contains 15 residues. Libraries of TRB cDNA were made by 5' RACE and carried UMIs. TCRdb re-analyzed the 5' RACE reads; it lists each CDR3 protein once, without DNA. Its listing shows around 160,000 distinct CDR3 sequences. Study-level results: Researchers report that CXCR3-positive naive cells carry more hydrophobic TRB CDR3s than CXCR3-negative naive cells.

As concerns this clonotype: Its antigen is still unknown.

Source material: naive CXCR3+ CD8+ T cells from blood. Sample subset: CD45RO-CCR7+CD27+CD95- naive CD8+ T cells expressing CXCR3 (TNR3+). This sequence was found in a human donor in good health. Some clones in this sample may be carry-over from other donors' samples. This chain joins TRBV6-5 and TRBJ2-1; TCRdb gives TRBD1 as the D gene, but with no DNA this cannot be confirmed. This CDR3 reads CASRDRISSYNEQFF.